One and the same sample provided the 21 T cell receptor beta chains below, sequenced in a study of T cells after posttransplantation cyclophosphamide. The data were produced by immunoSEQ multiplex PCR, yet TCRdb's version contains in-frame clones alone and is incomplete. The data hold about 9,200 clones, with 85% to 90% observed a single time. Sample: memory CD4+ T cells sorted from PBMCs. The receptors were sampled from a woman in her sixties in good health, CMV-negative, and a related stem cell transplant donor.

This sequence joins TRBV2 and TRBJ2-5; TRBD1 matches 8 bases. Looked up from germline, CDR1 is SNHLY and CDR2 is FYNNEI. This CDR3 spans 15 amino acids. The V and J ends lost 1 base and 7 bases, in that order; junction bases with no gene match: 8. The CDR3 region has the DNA TGTGCCAGCAGTGAAGGCCAGCTGGACAGGGCGACCCAGTACTTC. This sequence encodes CASSEGQLDRATQYF.

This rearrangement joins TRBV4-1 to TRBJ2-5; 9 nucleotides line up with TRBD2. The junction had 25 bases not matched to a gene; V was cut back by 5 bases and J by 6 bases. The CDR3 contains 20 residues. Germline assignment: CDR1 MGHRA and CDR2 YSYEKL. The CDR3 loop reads CASSKPLVSGGIGYRQTQYF. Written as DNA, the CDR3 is TGCGCCAGCAGCAAACCCCTTGTTAGCGGGGGAATTGGGTACCGTCAGACCCAGTACTTC.

The CDR3 nucleotides read TGTGCCAGCAGTGAAGAGGGGGCCAGAGGGACTGAAGCTTTCTTT. Translated, it gives CASSEEGARGTEAFF. This sequence joins TRBV6-1 and TRBJ1-1; 7 nucleotides match TRBD1. The CDR3 extends over 15 amino acids. Germline CDR1 MNHNS, CDR2 SASEGT. The J segment lost 5 bases and the V segment lost 1 base, leaving 7 bases of the junction unmatched.

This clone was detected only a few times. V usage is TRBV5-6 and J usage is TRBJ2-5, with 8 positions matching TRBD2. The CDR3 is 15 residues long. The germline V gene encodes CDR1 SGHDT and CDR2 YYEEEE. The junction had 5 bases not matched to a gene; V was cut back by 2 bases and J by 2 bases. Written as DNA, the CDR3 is TGTGCCAGCAGCTTCGGACTAGCTGGACAAGAGACCCAGTACTTC. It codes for CASSFGLAGQETQYF.

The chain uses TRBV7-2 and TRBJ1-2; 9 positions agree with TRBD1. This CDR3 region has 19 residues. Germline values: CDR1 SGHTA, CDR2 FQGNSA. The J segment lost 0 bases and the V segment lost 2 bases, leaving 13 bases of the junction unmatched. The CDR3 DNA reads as TGTGCCAGCAGCTTACGTGGAAGGACAGGGGAAATTCCTAACTATGGCTACACCTTC. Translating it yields CASSLRGRTGEIPNYGYTF.

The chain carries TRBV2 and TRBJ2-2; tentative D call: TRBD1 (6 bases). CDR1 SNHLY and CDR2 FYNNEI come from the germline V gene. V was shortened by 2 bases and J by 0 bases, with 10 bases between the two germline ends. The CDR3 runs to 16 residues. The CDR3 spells CASSEQGLANTGELFF. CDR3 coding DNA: TGTGCCAGCAGTGAACAGGGGCTCGCGAACACCGGGGAGCTGTTTTTT.

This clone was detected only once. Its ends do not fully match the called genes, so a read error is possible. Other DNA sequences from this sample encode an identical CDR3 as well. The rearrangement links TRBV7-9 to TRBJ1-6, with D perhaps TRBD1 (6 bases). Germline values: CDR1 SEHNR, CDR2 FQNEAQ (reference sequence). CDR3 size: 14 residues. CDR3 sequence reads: CASSLVDSNSPLHF. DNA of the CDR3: TGTGCCAGCAGCTTAGTGGACAGCAATTCCCCCCTCCACTTT.

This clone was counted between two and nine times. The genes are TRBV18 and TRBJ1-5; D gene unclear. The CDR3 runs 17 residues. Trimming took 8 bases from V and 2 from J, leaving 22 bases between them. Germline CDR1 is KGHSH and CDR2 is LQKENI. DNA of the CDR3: TGTGCCAGCACTCCATATTCACGAGCGACGGGCAATCAGCCCCAGCATTTT. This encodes CASTPYSRATGNQPQHF.

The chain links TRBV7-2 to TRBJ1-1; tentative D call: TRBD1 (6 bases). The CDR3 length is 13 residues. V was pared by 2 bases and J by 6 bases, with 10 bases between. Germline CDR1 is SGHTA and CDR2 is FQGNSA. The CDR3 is CASSLPGVPEAFF. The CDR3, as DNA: TGTGCCAGCAGCTTACCAGGGGTCCCTGAAGCTTTCTTT. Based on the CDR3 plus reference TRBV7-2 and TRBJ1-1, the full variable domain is GAGVSQSPSNKVTEKGKDVELRCDPISGHTALYWYRQSLGQGLEFLIYFQGNSAPDKSGLPSDRFSAERTGGSVSTLTIQRTQQEDSAVYLCASSLPGVPEAFFGQGTRLTVV.

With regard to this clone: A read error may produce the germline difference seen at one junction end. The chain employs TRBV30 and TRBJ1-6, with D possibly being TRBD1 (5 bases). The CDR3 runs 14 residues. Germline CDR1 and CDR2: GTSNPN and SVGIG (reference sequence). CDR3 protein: CAWKGFSDNSPLHF. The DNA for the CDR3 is TGTGCCTGGAAAGGCTTTTCGGACAATTCCCCCCTCCACTTT. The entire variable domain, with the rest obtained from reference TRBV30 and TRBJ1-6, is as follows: SQTIHQWPATLVQPVGSPLSLECTVEGTSNPNLYWYRQAAGRGLQLLFYSVGIGQISSEVPQNLSASRPQDRQFILSSKKLLLSDSGFYLCAWKGFSDNSPLHFGNGTRLTVT.

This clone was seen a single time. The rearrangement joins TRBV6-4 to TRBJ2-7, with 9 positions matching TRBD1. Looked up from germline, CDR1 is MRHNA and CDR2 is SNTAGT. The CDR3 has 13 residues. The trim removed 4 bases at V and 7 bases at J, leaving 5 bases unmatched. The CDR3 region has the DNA TGTGCCAGCAGTGCGGACAGGGGCAGAGAGCAGTACTTC. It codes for CASSADRGREQYF.

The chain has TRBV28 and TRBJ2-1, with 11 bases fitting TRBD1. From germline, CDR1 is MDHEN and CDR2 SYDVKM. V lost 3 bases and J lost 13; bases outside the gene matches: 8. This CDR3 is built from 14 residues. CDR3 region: CASSFLGQGAKQFF. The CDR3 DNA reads TGTGCCAGCAGTTTCCTCGGACAGGGGGCAAAACAGTTCTTC.

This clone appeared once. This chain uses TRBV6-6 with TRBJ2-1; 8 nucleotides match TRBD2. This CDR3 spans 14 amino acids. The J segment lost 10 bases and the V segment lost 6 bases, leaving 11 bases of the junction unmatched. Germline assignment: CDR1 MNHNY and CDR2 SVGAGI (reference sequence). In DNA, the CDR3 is TGTGCCAGCAGCCCCCCCGGGACTAGACGGGAGCAGTTCTTC. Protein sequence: CASSPPGTRREQFF.

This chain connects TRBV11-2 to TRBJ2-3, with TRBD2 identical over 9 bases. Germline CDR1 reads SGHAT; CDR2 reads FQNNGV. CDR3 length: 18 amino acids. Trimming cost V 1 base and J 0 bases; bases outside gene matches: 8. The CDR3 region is CASSLVGRLAASTDTQYF. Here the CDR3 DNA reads TGTGCCAGCAGCTTAGTCGGGCGACTAGCGGCTAGCACAGATACGCAGTATTTT.

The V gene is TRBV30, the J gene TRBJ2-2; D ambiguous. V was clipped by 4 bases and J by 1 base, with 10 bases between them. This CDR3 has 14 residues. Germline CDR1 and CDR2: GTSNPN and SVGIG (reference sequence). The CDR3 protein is CAWTRVGNTGELFF. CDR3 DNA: TGTGCCTGGACCCGGGTGGGGAACACCGGGGAGCTGTTTTTT.

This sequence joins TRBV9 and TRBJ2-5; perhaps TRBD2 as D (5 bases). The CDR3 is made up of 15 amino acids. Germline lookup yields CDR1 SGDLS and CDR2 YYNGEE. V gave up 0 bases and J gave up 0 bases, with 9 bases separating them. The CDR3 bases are TGTGCCAGCAGCGTAGTTGGCGGGTACCAAGAGACCCAGTACTTC. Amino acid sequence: CASSVVGGYQETQYF.

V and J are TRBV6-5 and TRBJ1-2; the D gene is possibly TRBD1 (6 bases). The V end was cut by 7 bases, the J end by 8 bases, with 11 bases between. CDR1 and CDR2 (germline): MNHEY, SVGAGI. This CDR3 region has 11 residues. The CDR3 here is CASMGGQGYTF. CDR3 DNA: TGTGCCAGCATGGGGGGGCAAGGCTACACCTTC.

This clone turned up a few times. CDR3 loop: CASSLHQTSPETQYF. In DNA, the CDR3 is TGTGCCAGCAGCCTACACCAGACTAGTCCAGAGACCCAGTACTTC. The gene calls are TRBV4-2 and TRBJ2-5; D perhaps matches TRBD2 (6 bases). This CDR3 comprises 15 residues. V lost 4 bases, J lost 4 bases, and 16 bases lay in between. Germline V CDR1 and CDR2: LGHNA, YNFKEQ.

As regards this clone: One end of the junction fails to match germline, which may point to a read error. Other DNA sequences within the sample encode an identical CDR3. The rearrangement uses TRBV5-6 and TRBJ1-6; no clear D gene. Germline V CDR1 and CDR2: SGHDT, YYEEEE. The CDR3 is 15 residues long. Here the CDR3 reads CASSLDSSYNSPLHF. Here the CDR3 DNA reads TGTGCCAGCAGCTTGGATAGCTCCTATAATTCCCCCCTCCACTTT.

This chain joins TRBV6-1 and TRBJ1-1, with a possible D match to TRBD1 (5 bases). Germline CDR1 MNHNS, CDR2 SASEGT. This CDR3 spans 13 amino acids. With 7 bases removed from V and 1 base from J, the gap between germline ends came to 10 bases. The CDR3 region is CASIDSPNTEAFF. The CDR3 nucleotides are TGTGCCAGCATTGACAGTCCGAACACTGAAGCTTTCTTT.

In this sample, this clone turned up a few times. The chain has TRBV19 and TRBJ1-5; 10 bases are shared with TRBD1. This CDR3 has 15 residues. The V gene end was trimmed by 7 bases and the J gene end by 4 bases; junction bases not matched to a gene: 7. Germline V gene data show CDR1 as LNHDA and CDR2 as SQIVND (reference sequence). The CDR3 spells CASNRQGAWNQPQHF. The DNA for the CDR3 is TGTGCCAGTAACCGACAGGGGGCTTGGAATCAGCCCCAGCATTTT. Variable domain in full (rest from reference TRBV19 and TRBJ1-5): DGGITQSPKYLFRKEGQNVTLSCEQNLNHDAMYWYRQDPGQGLRLIYYSQIVNDFQKGDIAEGYSVSREKKESFPLTVTSAQKNPTAFYLCASNRQGAWNQPQHFGDGTRLSIL.